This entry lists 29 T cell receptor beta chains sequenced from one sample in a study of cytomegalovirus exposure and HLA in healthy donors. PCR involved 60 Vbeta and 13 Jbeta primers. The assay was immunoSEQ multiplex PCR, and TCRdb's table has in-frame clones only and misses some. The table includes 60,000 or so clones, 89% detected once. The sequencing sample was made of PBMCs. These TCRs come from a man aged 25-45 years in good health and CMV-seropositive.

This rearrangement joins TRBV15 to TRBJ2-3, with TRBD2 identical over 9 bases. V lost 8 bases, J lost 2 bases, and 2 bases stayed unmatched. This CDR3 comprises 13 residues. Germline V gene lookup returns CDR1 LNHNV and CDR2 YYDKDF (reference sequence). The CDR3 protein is CATEGLATDTQYF. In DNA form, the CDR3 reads TGTGCCACCGAGGGACTAGCCACAGATACGCAGTATTTT.

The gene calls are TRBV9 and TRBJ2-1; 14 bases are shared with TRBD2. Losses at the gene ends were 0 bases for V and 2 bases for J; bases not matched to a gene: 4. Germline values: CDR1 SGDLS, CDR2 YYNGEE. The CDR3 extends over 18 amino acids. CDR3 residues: CASSVGLAGGPTYNEQFF. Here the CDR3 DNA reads TGTGCCAGCAGCGTAGGACTAGCGGGAGGGCCGACCTACAATGAGCAGTTCTTC. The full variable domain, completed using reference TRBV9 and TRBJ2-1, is DSGVTQTPKHLITATGQRVTLRCSPRSGDLSVYWYQQSLDQGLQFLIQYYNGEERAKGNILERFSAQQFPDLHSELNLSSLELGDSALYFCASSVGLAGGPTYNEQFFGPGTRLTVL.

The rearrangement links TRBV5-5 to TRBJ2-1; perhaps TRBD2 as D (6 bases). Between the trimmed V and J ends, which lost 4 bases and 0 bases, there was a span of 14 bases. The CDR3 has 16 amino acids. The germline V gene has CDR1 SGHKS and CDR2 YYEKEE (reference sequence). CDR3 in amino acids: CASSKLASSSYNEQFF. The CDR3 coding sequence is TGTGCCAGCAGCAAACTAGCTTCAAGCTCCTACAATGAGCAGTTCTTC.

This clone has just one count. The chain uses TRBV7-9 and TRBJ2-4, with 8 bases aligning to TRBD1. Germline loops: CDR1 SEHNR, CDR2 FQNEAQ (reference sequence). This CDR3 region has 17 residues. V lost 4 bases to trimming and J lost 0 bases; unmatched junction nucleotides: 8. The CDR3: CASSSIGQGLAKNIQYF. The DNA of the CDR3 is TGTGCCAGCAGCTCCATCGGACAGGGTCTAGCCAAAAACATTCAGTACTTC.

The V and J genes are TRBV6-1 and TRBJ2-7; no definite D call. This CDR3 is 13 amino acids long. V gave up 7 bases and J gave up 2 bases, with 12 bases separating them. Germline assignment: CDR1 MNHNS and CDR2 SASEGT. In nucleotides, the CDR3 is TGTGCCAGCAATATGATGAGAGCCTACGAGCAGTACTTC. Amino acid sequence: CASNMMRAYEQYF.

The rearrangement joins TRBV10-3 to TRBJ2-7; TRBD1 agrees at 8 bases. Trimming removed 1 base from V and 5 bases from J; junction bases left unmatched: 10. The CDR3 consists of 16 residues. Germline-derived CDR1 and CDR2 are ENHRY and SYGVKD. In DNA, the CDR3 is TGTGCCATCAGTGAGTTACCGGGACAGGTTCCCCACGAGCAGTACTTC. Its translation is CAISELPGQVPHEQYF.

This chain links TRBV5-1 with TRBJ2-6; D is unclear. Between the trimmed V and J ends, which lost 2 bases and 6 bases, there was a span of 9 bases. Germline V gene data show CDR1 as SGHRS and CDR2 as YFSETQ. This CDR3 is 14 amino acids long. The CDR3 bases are TGCGCCAGCAGCTTACTACCGTCGGCCAACGTCCTGACTTTC. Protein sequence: CASSLLPSANVLTF.

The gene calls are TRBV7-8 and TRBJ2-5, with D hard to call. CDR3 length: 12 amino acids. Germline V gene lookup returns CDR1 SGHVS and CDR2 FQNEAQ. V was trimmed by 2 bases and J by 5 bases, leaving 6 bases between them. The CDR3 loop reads CASSLIEETQYF. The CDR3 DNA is TGTGCCAGCAGCTTAATAGAGGAGACCCAGTACTTC.

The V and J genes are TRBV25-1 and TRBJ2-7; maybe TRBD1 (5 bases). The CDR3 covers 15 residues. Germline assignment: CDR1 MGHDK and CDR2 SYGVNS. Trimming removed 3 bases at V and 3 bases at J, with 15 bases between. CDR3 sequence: CASSDPGQTYYEQYF. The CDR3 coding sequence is TGTGCCAGCAGTGATCCCGGACAAACATACTACGAGCAGTACTTC.

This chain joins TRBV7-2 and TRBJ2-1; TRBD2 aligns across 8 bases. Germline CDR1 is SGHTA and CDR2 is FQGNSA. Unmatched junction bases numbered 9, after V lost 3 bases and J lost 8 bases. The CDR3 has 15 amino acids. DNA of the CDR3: TGTGCCAGCAGCTTCGAGGCGGGAGGTGGGTATGAGCAGTTCTTC. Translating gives CASSFEAGGGYEQFF. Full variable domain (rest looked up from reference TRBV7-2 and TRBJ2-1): GAGVSQSPSNKVTEKGKDVELRCDPISGHTALYWYRQSLGQGLEFLIYFQGNSAPDKSGLPSDRFSAERTGGSVSTLTIQRTQQEDSAVYLCASSFEAGGGYEQFFGPGTRLTVL.

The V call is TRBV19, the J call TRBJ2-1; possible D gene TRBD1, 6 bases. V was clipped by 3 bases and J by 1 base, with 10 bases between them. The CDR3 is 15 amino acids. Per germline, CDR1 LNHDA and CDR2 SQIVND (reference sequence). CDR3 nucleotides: TGTGCCAGTAGTATTCGACAGGTATCCTACAATGAGCAGTTCTTC. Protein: CASSIRQVSYNEQFF.

As DNA, the CDR3 is TGCGCCAGCAGCCCCCGGACTAGCGGGAGTATAAATGAGCAGTTCTTC. Protein product: CASSPRTSGSINEQFF. The chain recombines TRBV5-1 with TRBJ2-1; 13 bases agree with TRBD2. With V trimmed by 4 bases and J by 7 bases, 8 bases remained unmatched. Germline V gene lookup returns CDR1 SGHRS and CDR2 YFSETQ. The CDR3 is 16 residues long. Supplemented by reference TRBV5-1 and TRBJ2-1, the full variable domain reads KAGVTQTPRYLIKTRGQQVTLSCSPISGHRSVSWYQQTPGQGLQFLFEYFSETQRNKGNFPGRFSGRQFSNSRSEMNVSTLELGDSALYLCASSPRTSGSINEQFFGPGTRLTVL.

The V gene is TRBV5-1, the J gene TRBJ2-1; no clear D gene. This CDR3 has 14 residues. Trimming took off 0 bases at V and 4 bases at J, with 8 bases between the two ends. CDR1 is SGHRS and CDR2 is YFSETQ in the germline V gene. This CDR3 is CASSLGGRYNEQFF. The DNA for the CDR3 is TGCGCCAGCAGCTTGGGTGGCCGTTACAATGAGCAGTTCTTC.

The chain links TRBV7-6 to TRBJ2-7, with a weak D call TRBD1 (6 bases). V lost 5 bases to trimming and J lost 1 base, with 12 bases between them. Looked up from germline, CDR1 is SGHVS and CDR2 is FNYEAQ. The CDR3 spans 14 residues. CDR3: CASSPDRNSYEQYF. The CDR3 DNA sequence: TGTGCCAGCAGCCCTGACAGGAATTCCTACGAGCAGTACTTC.

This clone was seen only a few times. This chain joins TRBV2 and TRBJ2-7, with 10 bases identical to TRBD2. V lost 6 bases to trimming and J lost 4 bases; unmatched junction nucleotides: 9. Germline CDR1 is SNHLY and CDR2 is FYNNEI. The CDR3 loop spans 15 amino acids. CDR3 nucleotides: TGTGCCAGCAGCCAATCTAGCGGGAGCCCTTACGAGCAGTACTTC. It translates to CASSQSSGSPYEQYF.

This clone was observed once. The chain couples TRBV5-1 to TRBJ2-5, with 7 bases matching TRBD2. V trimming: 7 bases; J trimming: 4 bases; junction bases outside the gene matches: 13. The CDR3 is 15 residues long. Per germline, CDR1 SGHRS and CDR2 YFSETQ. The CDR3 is CASGLTRESSETQYF. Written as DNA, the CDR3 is TGCGCCAGCGGTCTGACGCGGGAGTCTTCAGAGACCCAGTACTTC.

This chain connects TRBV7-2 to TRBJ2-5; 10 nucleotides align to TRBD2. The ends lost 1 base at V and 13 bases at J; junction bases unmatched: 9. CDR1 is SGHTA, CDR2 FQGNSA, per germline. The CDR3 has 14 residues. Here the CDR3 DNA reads TGTGCCAGCAGCTTAGTGATAGCGGGAGGCCCTGGGTACTTC. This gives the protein CASSLVIAGGPGYF. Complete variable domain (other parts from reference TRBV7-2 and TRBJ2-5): GAGVSQSPSNKVTEKGKDVELRCDPISGHTALYWYRQSLGQGLEFLIYFQGNSAPDKSGLPSDRFSAERTGGSVSTLTIQRTQQEDSAVYLCASSLVIAGGPGYFGPGTRLLVL.

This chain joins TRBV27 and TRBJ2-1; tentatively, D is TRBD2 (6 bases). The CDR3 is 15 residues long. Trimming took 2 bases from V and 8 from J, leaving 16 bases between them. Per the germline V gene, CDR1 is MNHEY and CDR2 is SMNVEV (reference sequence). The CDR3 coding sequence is TGTGCCAGCAGTTTAGGGGGAGGTTGGGGAGATGAGCAGTTCTTC. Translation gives CASSLGGGWGDEQFF.

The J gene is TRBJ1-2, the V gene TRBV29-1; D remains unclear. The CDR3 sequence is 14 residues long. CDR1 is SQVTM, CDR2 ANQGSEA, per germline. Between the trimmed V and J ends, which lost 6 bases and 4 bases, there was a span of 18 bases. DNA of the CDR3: TGCAGCGTCGATATCGGGTCCATAGCCTATGGCTACACCTTC. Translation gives CSVDIGSIAYGYTF.

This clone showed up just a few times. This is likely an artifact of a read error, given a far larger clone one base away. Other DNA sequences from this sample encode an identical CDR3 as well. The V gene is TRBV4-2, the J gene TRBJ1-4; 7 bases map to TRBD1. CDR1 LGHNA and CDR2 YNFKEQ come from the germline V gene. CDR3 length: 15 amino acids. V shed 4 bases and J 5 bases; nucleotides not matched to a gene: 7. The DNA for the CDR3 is TGTGCCAGCAGCCGAGGCACAGGGGCAAATGAAAAACTGTTTTTT. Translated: CASSRGTGANEKLFF.

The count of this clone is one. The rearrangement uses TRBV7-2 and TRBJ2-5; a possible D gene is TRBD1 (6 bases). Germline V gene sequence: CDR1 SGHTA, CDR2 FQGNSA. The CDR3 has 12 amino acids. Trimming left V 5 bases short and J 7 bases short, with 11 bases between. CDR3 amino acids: CASSPGHGTQYF. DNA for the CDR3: TGTGCCAGCAGCCCGGGACACGGGACCCAGTACTTC.

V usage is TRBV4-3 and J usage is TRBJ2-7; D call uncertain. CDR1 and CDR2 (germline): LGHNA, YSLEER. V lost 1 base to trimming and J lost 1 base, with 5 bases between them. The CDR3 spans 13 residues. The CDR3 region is CASSQVMSYEQYF. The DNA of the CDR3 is TGCGCCAGCAGCCAAGTCATGTCCTACGAGCAGTACTTC.

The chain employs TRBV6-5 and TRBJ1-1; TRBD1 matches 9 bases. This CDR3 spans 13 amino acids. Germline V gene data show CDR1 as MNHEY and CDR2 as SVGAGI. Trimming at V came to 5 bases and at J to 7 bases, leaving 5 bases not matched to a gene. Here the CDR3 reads CASSGQGSSEAFF. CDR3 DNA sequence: TGTGCCAGCAGTGGACAGGGGTCGAGTGAAGCTTTCTTT.

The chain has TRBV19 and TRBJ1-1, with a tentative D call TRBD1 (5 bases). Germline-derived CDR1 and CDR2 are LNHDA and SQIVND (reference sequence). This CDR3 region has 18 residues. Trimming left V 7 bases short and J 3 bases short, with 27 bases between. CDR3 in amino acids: CASTPSLAGEAEDTEAFF. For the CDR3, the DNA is TGTGCCAGTACTCCTTCTCTCGCGGGGGAGGCTGAGGACACTGAAGCTTTCTTT. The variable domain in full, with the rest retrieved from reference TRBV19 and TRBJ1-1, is DGGITQSPKYLFRKEGQNVTLSCEQNLNHDAMYWYRQDPGQGLRLIYYSQIVNDFQKGDIAEGYSVSREKKESFPLTVTSAQKNPTAFYLCASTPSLAGEAEDTEAFFGQGTRLTVV.

The CDR3 coding sequence is TGCGCCAGCAGCATCGACAGCCTAAATGAGCAGTTCTTC. Its translation: CASSIDSLNEQFF. V is TRBV5-1 and J is TRBJ2-1; the D gene is possibly TRBD1 (5 bases). CDR1 is SGHRS and CDR2 is YFSETQ in the germline V gene. The germline V and J ends were trimmed by 4 bases and 7 bases, with 12 bases remaining between them. The length of the CDR3 is 13 residues. The full variable domain, completed using reference TRBV5-1 and TRBJ2-1, is KAGVTQTPRYLIKTRGQQVTLSCSPISGHRSVSWYQQTPGQGLQFLFEYFSETQRNKGNFPGRFSGRQFSNSRSEMNVSTLELGDSALYLCASSIDSLNEQFFGPGTRLTVL.

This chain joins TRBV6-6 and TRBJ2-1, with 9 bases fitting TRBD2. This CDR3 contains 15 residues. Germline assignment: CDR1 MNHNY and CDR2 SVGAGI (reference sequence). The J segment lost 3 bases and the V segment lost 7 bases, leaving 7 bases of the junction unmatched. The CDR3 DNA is TGTGCCAGCAATACAGCGGGAGGCCGCTACAATGAGCAGTTCTTC. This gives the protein CASNTAGGRYNEQFF.

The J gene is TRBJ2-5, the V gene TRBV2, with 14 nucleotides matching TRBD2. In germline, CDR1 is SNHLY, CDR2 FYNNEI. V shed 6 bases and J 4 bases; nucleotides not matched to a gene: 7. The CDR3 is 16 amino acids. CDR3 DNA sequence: TGTGCCAGCAGGAAAACGACTAGCGGGAGGGCAGAGACCCAGTACTTC. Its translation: CASRKTTSGRAETQYF.

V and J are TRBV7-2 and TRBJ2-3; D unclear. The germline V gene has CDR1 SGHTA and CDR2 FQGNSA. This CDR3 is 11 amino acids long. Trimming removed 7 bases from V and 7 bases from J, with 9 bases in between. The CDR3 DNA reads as TGTGCCAGCAACCCTGGCTATACGCAGTATTTT. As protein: CASNPGYTQYF.

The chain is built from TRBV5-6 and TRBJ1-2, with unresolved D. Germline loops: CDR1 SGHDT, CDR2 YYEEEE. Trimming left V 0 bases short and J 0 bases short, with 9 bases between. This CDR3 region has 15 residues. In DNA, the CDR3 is TGTGCCAGCAGCTTGGCCCCGAGGGCTAACTATGGCTACACCTTC. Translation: CASSLAPRANYGYTF.